What follows are 18 T cell receptor beta chains derived from one specimen sequenced in a study of blood T cell repertoires in COVID-19. Clones were read by immunoSEQ multiplex PCR, and TCRdb kept only the in-frame ones, dropping some. The data contain around 160,000 clones, around nine tenths of them singletons. Sequenced sample: PBMCs or T cells enriched from blood (not recorded which). All receptors derive from a woman in her 30s with acute COVID-19.

The chain uses TRBV29-1 and TRBJ2-7; 10 bases match TRBD1. V lost 4 bases and J lost 4; bases outside the gene matches: 1. Germline CDR1 SQVTM, CDR2 ANQGSEA. There are 12 residues in the CDR3. This CDR3 is CSVGDRGYEQYF. CDR3 DNA: TGCAGCGTTGGGGACAGGGGATACGAGCAGTACTTC.

This chain connects TRBV28 to TRBJ1-5; D is ambiguous. Germline values: CDR1 MDHEN, CDR2 SYDVKM. V was cut by 7 bases and J by 0 bases, with 7 bases left in between. This CDR3 has 13 residues. CDR3 bases: TGTGCCAGCAACCAGATTAGCAATCAGCCCCAGCATTTT. It translates to CASNQISNQPQHF.

The chain joins TRBV23-1 to TRBJ2-3; 10 bases align to TRBD1. TRBV23-1 falls under the ORF class, with uncertain function. With V trimmed by 2 bases and J by 3 bases, 5 bases remained unmatched. There are 16 residues in the CDR3. CDR3 DNA: TGCGCCAGCAGTCAAAACCCGGACAGGGGGACAGATACGCAGTATTTT. Translation gives CASSQNPDRGTDTQYF.

The rearrangement links TRBV7-2 to TRBJ2-7; 7 nucleotides line up with TRBD2. CDR3 size: 15 residues. Germline CDR1 is SGHTA and CDR2 is FQGNSA. V gave up 0 bases and J gave up 4 bases; unmatched junction bases: 6. As DNA, the CDR3 is TGTGCCAGCAGCTTAGCTAGCGGGTGGGGATACGAGCAGTACTTC. Amino acids: CASSLASGWGYEQYF.

The rearrangement uses TRBV7-2 and TRBJ2-7, with 7 bases aligning to TRBD2. This CDR3 has 19 amino acids. Trimming cost V 0 bases and J 6 bases; bases outside gene matches: 20. Germline V CDR1 and CDR2: SGHTA, FQGNSA. CDR3 in amino acids: CASSLARAELMGGGFEQYF. The CDR3 region has the DNA TGTGCCAGCAGCTTAGCGAGGGCCGAGTTGATGGGGGGGGGTTTCGAGCAGTACTTC.

The chain employs TRBV10-3 and TRBJ1-2, with TRBD1 matching 9 bases. The CDR3 has 14 residues. Losses at the gene ends were 8 bases for V and 7 bases for J; bases not matched to a gene: 11. Germline V gene sequence: CDR1 ENHRY, CDR2 SYGVKD. The CDR3 DNA follows: TGTGCCATCGGAGAGGGACAGGGTACGAGTGGCTACACCTTC. It codes for CAIGEGQGTSGYTF.

This clone showed up just once. The rearrangement uses TRBV20-1 and TRBJ2-7, with 7 nucleotides matching TRBD2. The CDR3 runs to 15 residues. The ends lost 3 bases at V and 3 bases at J; junction bases unmatched: 11. Per germline, CDR1 DFQATT and CDR2 SNEGSKA (reference sequence). CDR3 sequence (DNA): TGCAGTGCTAGTCCCCCGACTAGCCAACGCTACGAGCAGTACTTC. This translates into CSASPPTSQRYEQYF.

The V gene is TRBV28, the J gene TRBJ1-2; TRBD1 aligns across 7 bases. The CDR3 spans 14 residues. Germline V gene data show CDR1 as MDHEN and CDR2 as SYDVKM. The V and J ends lost 6 bases and 1 base, in that order; junction bases with no gene match: 5. The CDR3 DNA reads as TGTGCCAGCAGGCAATCAGGGGGTAACTATGGCTACACCTTC. Its protein product is CASRQSGGNYGYTF.

The CDR3: CSVETGGSGANVLTF. Written as DNA, the CDR3 is TGCAGCGTCGAGACAGGGGGCTCTGGGGCCAACGTCCTGACTTTC. V and J are TRBV29-1 and TRBJ2-6, with 9 bases matching TRBD1. Germline CDR1 reads SQVTM; CDR2 reads ANQGSEA. CDR3 length equals 15 residues. Trimming took 6 bases from V and 0 from J; bases not matched to a gene: 3.

The chain is built from TRBV18 and TRBJ1-3; TRBD1 matches at 7 bases. V lost 5 bases to trimming and J lost 3 bases; unmatched junction nucleotides: 7. The germline V gene encodes CDR1 KGHSH and CDR2 LQKENI. The CDR3 length is 15 residues. The CDR3 here is CASSETGQIGNTIYF. The CDR3 coding sequence is TGTGCCAGCTCAGAAACGGGACAGATTGGAAACACCATATATTTT.

The chain recombines TRBV19 with TRBJ1-1; D gene ambiguous. Germline CDR1 reads LNHDA; CDR2 reads SQIVND (reference sequence). The length of the CDR3 is 14 residues. Trimming removed 5 bases from V and 2 bases from J, with 12 bases in between. As DNA, the CDR3 is TGTGCCAGTAGTGCCCTGGGAGGAAACACTGAAGCTTTCTTT. It encodes CASSALGGNTEAFF.

This chain joins TRBV9 and TRBJ2-3; perhaps TRBD2 as D (6 bases). Trimming left V 0 bases short and J 4 bases short, with 9 bases between. The CDR3 extends over 14 amino acids. Germline V gene lookup returns CDR1 SGDLS and CDR2 YYNGEE. CDR3 nucleotides: TGTGCCAGCAGCGTAGTCGGGAGCGCAGATACGCAGTATTTT. It codes for CASSVVGSADTQYF.

This clone was found a few times. The V call is TRBV4-2, the J call TRBJ1-2; TRBD1 matches at 7 bases. The CDR3 totals 13 residues. J was trimmed by 12 bases and V by 1 base; bases with no gene match: 8. Germline assignment: CDR1 LGHNA and CDR2 YNFKEQ. Here the CDR3 DNA reads TGTGCCAGCAGCCAAGCTCTTAGCAGGGGGGACACCTTC. Translation gives CASSQALSRGDTF.

This clone was seen more than once but under ten times. V gene TRBV28 combines with J gene TRBJ1-3; D is unresolved. Germline V gene data show CDR1 as MDHEN and CDR2 as SYDVKM. V was pared by 1 base and J by 4 bases, with 2 bases between. The CDR3 extends over 12 amino acids. As DNA, the CDR3 is TGTGCCAGCAGTTTATTAGGAAACACCATATATTTT. It specifies CASSLLGNTIYF.

This chain's CDR3 is CSGTASGNTIYF. The CDR3 bases are TGCAGCGGGACAGCCTCTGGAAACACCATATATTTT. This chain links TRBV29-1 with TRBJ1-3; D might be TRBD1 (6 bases). CDR3 length: 12 residues. Germline CDR1 and CDR2: SQVTM and ANQGSEA. Trimming shortened V by 7 bases and J by 0 bases, and 7 bases separated the two germline ends.

The CDR3 sequence: CASGDRGEQYF. The CDR3 nucleotides read TGTGCCAGCGGGGACAGGGGAGAGCAGTACTTC. J is TRBJ2-7 and V is TRBV2; 10 bases line up with TRBD1. Germline V gene lookup returns CDR1 SNHLY and CDR2 FYNNEI. This CDR3 region has 11 residues. Trimming took 8 bases from V and 7 from J; bases not matched to a gene: 2. The variable domain in full, with the rest retrieved from reference TRBV2 and TRBJ2-7, is EPEVTQTPSHQVTQMGQEVILRCVPISNHLYFYWYRQILGQKVEFLVSFYNNEISEKSEIFDDQFSVERPDGSNFTLKIRSTKLEDSAMYFCASGDRGEQYFGPGTRLTVT.

The chain employs TRBV7-9 and TRBJ2-7, with D unresolved. The CDR3 sequence is 12 residues long. Between the trimmed V and J ends, which lost 0 bases and 6 bases, there was a span of 6 bases. Germline V CDR1 and CDR2: SEHNR, FQNEAQ (reference sequence). As DNA, the CDR3 is TGTGCCAGCAGCTTAGCCTCGCGCGAGCAGTACTTC. The encoded protein is CASSLASREQYF.

The V gene is TRBV28, the J gene TRBJ2-2, with 10 bases matching TRBD1. In germline, CDR1 is MDHEN, CDR2 SYDVKM. The V and J ends lost 6 bases and 7 bases, in that order; junction bases with no gene match: 2. The CDR3 spans 13 residues. The CDR3 loop reads CASRGQGVGELFF. DNA for the CDR3: TGTGCCAGCAGAGGACAGGGGGTCGGGGAGCTGTTTTTT.